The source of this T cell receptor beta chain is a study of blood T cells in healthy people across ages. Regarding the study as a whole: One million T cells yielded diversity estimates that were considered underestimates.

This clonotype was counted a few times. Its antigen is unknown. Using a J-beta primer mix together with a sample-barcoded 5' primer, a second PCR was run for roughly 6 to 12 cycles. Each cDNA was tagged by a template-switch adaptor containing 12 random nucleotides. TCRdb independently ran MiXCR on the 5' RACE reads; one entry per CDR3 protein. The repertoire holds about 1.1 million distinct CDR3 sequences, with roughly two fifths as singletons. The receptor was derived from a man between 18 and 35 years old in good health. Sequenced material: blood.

The CDR3 loop reads CASSTLFGNEQFF. CDR3 nucleotide sequence: TGTGCCAGCAGCACCCTGTTCGGCAATGAGCAGTTCTTC. This sequence joins TRBV11-2 and TRBJ2-1; D is ambiguous. Germline V gives CDR1 SGHAT, CDR2 FQNNGV. V was trimmed by 5 bases and J by 6 bases, leaving 11 bases between them. The CDR3 spans 13 residues.